Below, 19 T cell receptor beta chains from the same sample are listed, as sequenced in a study of cytomegalovirus exposure and HLA in healthy donors. The PCR ran on 60 Vbeta and 13 Jbeta primers. TCRdb's copy holds only in-frame clones and misses some; the assay was immunoSEQ multiplex PCR. The sample lists around 140,000 clones; approximately 64% were seen once. Sequencing was done on a sample of PBMCs. These receptors all come from a woman between 40 and 50 years old in good health and CMV-seronegative.

This chain joins TRBV27 and TRBJ1-1; D is perhaps TRBD1 (5 bases). Per germline, CDR1 MNHEY and CDR2 SMNVEV (reference sequence). The length of the CDR3 is 16 residues. Trimming took off 7 bases at V and 0 bases at J, with 18 bases between the two ends. In nucleotides, the CDR3 is TGTGCCAGCACCTCCTCCGGGGGAGCCATGAACACTGAAGCTTTCTTT. As protein: CASTSSGGAMNTEAFF.

This rearrangement joins TRBV6-5 to TRBJ2-3, with no clear D. Germline CDR1 is MNHEY and CDR2 is SVGAGI. This CDR3 comprises 16 residues. V was pared by 1 base and J by 0 bases, with 11 bases between. CDR3 region: CASSYFLSSSTDTQYF. In nucleotides, the CDR3 is TGTGCCAGCAGTTACTTCCTTTCCTCTAGCACAGATACGCAGTATTTT.

V is TRBV7-3 and J is TRBJ1-6; 8 bases are a match to TRBD1. CDR1 and CDR2 from the germline V gene are SGHTA and FQGTGA. The CDR3 runs to 15 residues. V was pared by 5 bases and J by 6 bases, with 6 bases of the junction left unmatched. The CDR3 spells CASSVTGQGNSPLHF. The CDR3 region has the DNA TGTGCCAGCAGCGTTACCGGACAGGGTAATTCACCCCTCCACTTT.

For this clone: Other DNA sequences within the sample encode an identical CDR3. The chain links TRBV5-1 to TRBJ1-4; D is ambiguous. The ends were cut back, 0 bases at V and 5 bases at J, with 17 bases in the middle. The CDR3 runs 17 residues. CDR1 is SGHRS and CDR2 is YFSETQ in the germline V gene. The CDR3 loop reads CASSLVGRANKNEKLFF. The CDR3 coding sequence is TGCGCCAGCAGCTTGGTTGGTCGCGCGAATAAGAATGAAAAACTGTTTTTT.

The chain couples TRBV5-1 to TRBJ1-1; 9 positions agree with TRBD1. CDR1 is SGHRS and CDR2 is YFSETQ in the germline V gene. CDR3 length equals 15 residues. V shed 2 bases and J 3 bases; nucleotides not matched to a gene: 5. Here the CDR3 DNA reads TGCGCCAGCAGCTTTGACAGGGGGTTGTACACTGAAGCTTTCTTT. This codes for CASSFDRGLYTEAFF.

The chain employs TRBV7-9 and TRBJ1-5; D gene unclear. Trimming took 6 bases from V and 3 from J, leaving 9 bases between them. CDR3 length: 13 residues. Per germline, CDR1 SEHNR and CDR2 FQNEAQ (reference sequence). The CDR3 nucleotides read TGTGCCAGCAGGAGGGCGGACAATCAGCCCCAGCATTTT. Translating it yields CASRRADNQPQHF.

The rearrangement links TRBV5-1 to TRBJ2-7; D remains ambiguous. Germline V gene lookup returns CDR1 SGHRS and CDR2 YFSETQ. This CDR3 has 14 amino acids. V lost 5 bases, J lost 1 base, and 13 bases lay in between. The chain's CDR3 is CASRLTTISYEQYF. In DNA form, the CDR3 reads TGCGCCAGCAGGTTGACAACGATTTCCTACGAGCAGTACTTC.

J is TRBJ2-3 and V is TRBV6-1; D is perhaps TRBD2 (5 bases). This CDR3 spans 16 amino acids. Germline CDR1 is MNHNS and CDR2 is SASEGT. Trimming stripped 2 bases from V and 0 bases from J, with 12 bases between. CDR3 region: CASSERGTSSTDTQYF. The CDR3 nucleotides are TGTGCCAGCAGTGAACGGGGTACTAGTAGCACAGATACGCAGTATTTT.

V usage is TRBV27 and J usage is TRBJ2-7; D possibly corresponds to TRBD1 (6 bases). This CDR3 has 16 residues. The germline gives CDR1 MNHEY, CDR2 SMNVEV (reference sequence). Trimming took off 5 bases at V and 3 bases at J, with 20 bases between the two ends. CDR3 coding DNA: TGTGCCAGCAGTCCAGTAGTATGGGACACAGTCTACGAGCAGTACTTC. Its translation: CASSPVVWDTVYEQYF.

This CDR3 reads CASSGAGTVNQPQHF. In DNA form, the CDR3 reads TGTGCCAGCAGCGGAGCCGGGACAGTCAATCAGCCCCAGCATTTT. The V and J genes are TRBV7-9 and TRBJ1-5; the match to TRBD1 covers 7 bases. Germline CDR1 is SEHNR and CDR2 is FQNEAQ (reference sequence). The junction had 7 bases not matched to a gene; V was cut back by 5 bases and J by 3 bases. The CDR3 is 15 residues long.

This chain uses TRBV4-2 with TRBJ2-5; D may be TRBD2 (6 bases). With 2 bases removed from V and 13 bases from J, the gap between germline ends came to 17 bases. The CDR3 totals 13 residues. Per the germline V gene, CDR1 is LGHNA and CDR2 is YNFKEQ. CDR3 in DNA: TGTGCCAGCAGCCAAAACCTGGAGGGACTGCTGTACTTC. As protein: CASSQNLEGLLYF.

This clone was seen a handful of times. The V and J genes are TRBV29-1 and TRBJ1-2, with 8 nucleotides matching TRBD1. Losses at the gene ends were 3 bases for V and 6 bases for J; bases not matched to a gene: 6. Germline loops: CDR1 SQVTM, CDR2 ANQGSEA. The CDR3 consists of 13 residues. The CDR3 coding sequence is TGCAGCGTTGACGCGGACAGGGCGAATGGCTACACCTTC. This codes for CSVDADRANGYTF.

J is TRBJ2-5 and V is TRBV29-1, with 11 bases identical to TRBD2. J gave up 2 bases and V 4 bases, and 3 bases lay outside the gene matches. The germline V gene encodes CDR1 SQVTM and CDR2 ANQGSEA. This CDR3 region has 14 residues. The CDR3 sequence: CSVVSSGGQETQYF. The CDR3 nucleotides read TGCAGCGTTGTTTCTAGCGGGGGGCAAGAGACCCAGTACTTC.

Of note for this clone: The conserved phenylalanine or tryptophan normally closing the CDR3 is absent here, so this likely arose from a read error. No DNA is shown, since the ends of the CDR3 on it are uncertain; the CDR3 is the one TCRdb lists. V usage is TRBV30 and J usage is TRBJ1-1. Germline CDR1 and CDR2: GTSNPN and SVGIG (reference sequence). 13 amino acids form the CDR3, both terminal residues included. The CDR3 sequence is CAWSVGGAALVRL.

V gene TRBV7-2 combines with J gene TRBJ1-3; 10 positions agree with TRBD1. V lost 5 bases and J lost 1; bases outside the gene matches: 8. The CDR3 totals 17 residues. Germline V lookup: CDR1 SGHTA, CDR2 FQGNSA. The CDR3 region is CASSPAGDRGSGNTIYF. In nucleotides, the CDR3 is TGTGCCAGCAGCCCCGCCGGGGACAGGGGTTCTGGAAACACCATATATTTT.

The rearrangement joins TRBV2 to TRBJ2-7, with 7 nucleotides matching TRBD1. The ends lost 7 bases at V and 3 bases at J; junction bases unmatched: 9. This CDR3 has 14 amino acids. In germline, CDR1 is SNHLY, CDR2 FYNNEI. The CDR3 sequence: CASTRDSTFYEQYF. DNA of the CDR3: TGTGCCAGCACTAGGGACAGTACTTTCTACGAGCAGTACTTC.

This clone appeared a few times. The chain has TRBV9 and TRBJ2-7, with D tentatively TRBD2 (5 bases). The V gene's germline CDR1 is SGDLS and CDR2 YYNGEE. Trimming cost V 0 bases and J 2 bases, with 6 bases left between them. This CDR3 contains 13 residues. In DNA form, the CDR3 reads TGTGCCAGCAGCGTAGGGGAGACCTACGAGCAGTACTTC. It codes for CASSVGETYEQYF.

The sample holds one count of this clone. Other DNA sequences in this specimen translate into the identical CDR3. The chain combines TRBV19 with TRBJ1-1; D is perhaps TRBD1 (5 bases). Germline V CDR1 and CDR2: LNHDA, SQIVND (reference sequence). Trimming took 6 bases from V and 1 from J, leaving 9 bases between them. The CDR3 has 13 residues. The CDR3 DNA follows: TGTGCCAGTAGCCCCAGGGAGAACACTGAAGCTTTCTTT. It codes for CASSPRENTEAFF.

In this sample, this clone turned up a few times. The rearrangement joins TRBV7-9 to TRBJ2-5; TRBD2 aligns across 8 bases. CDR3 size: 14 residues. Germline V lookup: CDR1 SEHNR, CDR2 FQNEAQ (reference sequence). Unmatched junction bases numbered 5, after V lost 3 bases and J lost 5 bases. CDR3 in DNA: TGTGCCAGCAGCTTGGCGGGGGGCAGGGAGACCCAGTACTTC. It yields the protein CASSLAGGRETQYF.